This TCR beta chain derives from a study of T cell clonotyping in hematopoietic cell transplantation. Germline CDR1 is SGHRS and CDR2 is YFSETQ. V was shortened by 0 bases and J by 3 bases, with 16 bases between the two germline ends. The CDR3 length is 16 residues. The repertoire was sequenced with immunoSEQ multiplex PCR; TCRdb's copy has only in-frame clones and lacks some. The sample records about 29,000 clones, roughly 90% being singletons. The source was PBMCs, collected 100 days after allogeneic stem cell transplant. This sequence joins TRBV5-1 and TRBJ2-7, with D perhaps TRBD2 (6 bases). This receptor was obtained from a female patient aged 45-60 years who had an allogeneic stem cell transplant from a related donor, so the T cells may come from the graft donor. Some clones in this sample may be carry-over from other donors' samples. The CDR3 region has the DNA TGCGCCAGCAGCTTGGTGGGGGGATCTTTAATCTACGAGCAGTACTTC. It codes for CASSLVGGSLIYEQYF.